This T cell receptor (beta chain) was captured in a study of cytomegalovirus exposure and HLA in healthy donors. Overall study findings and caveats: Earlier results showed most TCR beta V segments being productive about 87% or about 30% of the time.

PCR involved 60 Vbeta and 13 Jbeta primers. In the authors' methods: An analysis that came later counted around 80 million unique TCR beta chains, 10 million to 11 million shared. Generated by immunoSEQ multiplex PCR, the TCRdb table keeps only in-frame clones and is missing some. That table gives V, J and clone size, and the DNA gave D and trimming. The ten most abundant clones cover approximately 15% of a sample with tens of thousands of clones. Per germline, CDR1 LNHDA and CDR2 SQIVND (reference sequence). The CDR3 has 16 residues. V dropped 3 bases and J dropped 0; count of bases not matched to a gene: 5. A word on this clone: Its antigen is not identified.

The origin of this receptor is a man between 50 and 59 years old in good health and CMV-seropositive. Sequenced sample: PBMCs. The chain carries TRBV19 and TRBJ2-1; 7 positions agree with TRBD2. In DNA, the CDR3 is TGTGCCAGTAGTATTCAGGGAGGGCCCTCCTACAATGAGCAGTTCTTC. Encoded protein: CASSIQGGPSYNEQFF.